This TCR beta chain was identified during a study of blood T cell repertoires in COVID-19. Study as a whole: Specimens from acute and convalescent COVID-19 originated in the United States, Italy and Spain. PBMCs, B-cell-depleted T cells, or T cells provided the cDNA or gDNA that made up the material.

The CDR3 extends over 15 amino acids. Trimming took off 1 base at V and 4 bases at J, with 12 bases between the two ends. CDR1 is SGHRS and CDR2 is YFSETQ in the germline V gene. Per the original methods: Estimation of nucleated cell counts was performed using reference gene primer amplification. Using immunoSEQ multiplex PCR, the repertoire was profiled, and TCRdb retains in-frame clones only, with some absent. The DNA was the basis for D and trimming; V, J and clone size are from that table. The sample gives just over 70,000 clones, about four fifths of which show up once; roughly 18% is in the top ten.

The sample consisted of peripheral blood. The J gene is TRBJ1-5, the V gene TRBV5-1, with D possibly being TRBD1 (6 bases). This sequence was found in a man between 70 and 80 years old who had recovered from COVID-19. CDR3 in amino acids: CASSLQGMGNQPQHF. The CDR3 coding sequence is TGCGCCAGCAGCTTGCAGGGGATGGGAAATCAGCCCCAGCATTTT. Supplemented by reference TRBV5-1 and TRBJ1-5, the full variable domain reads KAGVTQTPRYLIKTRGQQVTLSCSPISGHRSVSWYQQTPGQGLQFLFEYFSETQRNKGNFPGRFSGRQFSNSRSEMNVSTLELGDSALYLCASSLQGMGNQPQHFGDGTRLSIL.